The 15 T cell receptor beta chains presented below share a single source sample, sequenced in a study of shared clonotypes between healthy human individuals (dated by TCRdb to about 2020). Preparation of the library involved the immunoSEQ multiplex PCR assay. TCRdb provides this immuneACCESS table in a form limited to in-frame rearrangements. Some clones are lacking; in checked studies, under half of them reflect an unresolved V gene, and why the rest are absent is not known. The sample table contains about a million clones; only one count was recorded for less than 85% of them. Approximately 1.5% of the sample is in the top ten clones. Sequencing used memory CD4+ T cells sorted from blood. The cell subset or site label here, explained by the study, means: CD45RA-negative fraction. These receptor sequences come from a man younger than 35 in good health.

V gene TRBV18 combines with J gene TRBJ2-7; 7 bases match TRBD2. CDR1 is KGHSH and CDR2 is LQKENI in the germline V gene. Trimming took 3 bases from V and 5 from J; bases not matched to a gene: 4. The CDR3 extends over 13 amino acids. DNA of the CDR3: TGTGCCAGCTCACCGGAGCTAGCGGACGAGCAGTACTTC. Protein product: CASSPELADEQYF.

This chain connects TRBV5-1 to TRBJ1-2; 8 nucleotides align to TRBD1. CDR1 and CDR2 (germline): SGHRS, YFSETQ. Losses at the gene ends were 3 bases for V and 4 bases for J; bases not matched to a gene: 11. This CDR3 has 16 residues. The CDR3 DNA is TGCGCCAGCAGCTCCGGACAGGGAGGGGCTTTCTATGGCTACACCTTC. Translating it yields CASSSGQGGAFYGYTF.

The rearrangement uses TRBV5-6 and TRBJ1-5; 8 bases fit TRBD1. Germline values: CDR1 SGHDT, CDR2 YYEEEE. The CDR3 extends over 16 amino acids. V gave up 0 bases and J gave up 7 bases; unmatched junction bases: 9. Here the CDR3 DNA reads TGTGCCAGCAGCTTGGGAGGGCGTGGACAGGGACAGCCCCAGCATTTT. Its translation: CASSLGGRGQGQPQHF.

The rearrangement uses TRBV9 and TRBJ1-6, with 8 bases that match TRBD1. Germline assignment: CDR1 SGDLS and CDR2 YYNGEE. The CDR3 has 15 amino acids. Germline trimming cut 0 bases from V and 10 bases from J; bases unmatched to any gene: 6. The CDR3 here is CASSVVETGVSPLHF. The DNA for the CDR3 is TGTGCCAGCAGCGTAGTTGAGACAGGGGTCTCACCCCTCCACTTT.

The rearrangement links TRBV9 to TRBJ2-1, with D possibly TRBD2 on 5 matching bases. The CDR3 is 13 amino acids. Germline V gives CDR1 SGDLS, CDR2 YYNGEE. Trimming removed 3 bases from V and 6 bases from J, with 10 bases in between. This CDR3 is CASSERASNEQFF. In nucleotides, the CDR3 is TGTGCCAGCAGCGAGAGGGCGTCCAATGAGCAGTTCTTC. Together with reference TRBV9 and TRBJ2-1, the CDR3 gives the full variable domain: DSGVTQTPKHLITATGQRVTLRCSPRSGDLSVYWYQQSLDQGLQFLIQYYNGEERAKGNILERFSAQQFPDLHSELNLSSLELGDSALYFCASSERASNEQFFGPGTRLTVL.

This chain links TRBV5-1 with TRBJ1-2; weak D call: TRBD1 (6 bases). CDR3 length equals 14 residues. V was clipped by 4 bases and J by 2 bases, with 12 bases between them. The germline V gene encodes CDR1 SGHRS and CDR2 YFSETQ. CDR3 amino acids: CASSEQGSNYGYTF. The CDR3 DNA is TGCGCCAGCAGCGAGCAGGGGAGCAACTATGGCTACACCTTC.

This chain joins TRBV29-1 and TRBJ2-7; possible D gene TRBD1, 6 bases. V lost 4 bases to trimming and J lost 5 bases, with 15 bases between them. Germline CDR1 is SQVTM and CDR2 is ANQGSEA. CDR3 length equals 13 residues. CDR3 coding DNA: TGCAGCGTTGTTGGCCAGGGGCTAGACGAGCAGTACTTC. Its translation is CSVVGQGLDEQYF.

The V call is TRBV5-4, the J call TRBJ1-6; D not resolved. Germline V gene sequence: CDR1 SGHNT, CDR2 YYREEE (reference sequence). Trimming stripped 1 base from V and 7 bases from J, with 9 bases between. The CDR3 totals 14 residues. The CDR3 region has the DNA TGTGCCAGCAGCTTGAGCGGGGTCAATTCACCCCTCCACTTT. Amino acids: CASSLSGVNSPLHF.

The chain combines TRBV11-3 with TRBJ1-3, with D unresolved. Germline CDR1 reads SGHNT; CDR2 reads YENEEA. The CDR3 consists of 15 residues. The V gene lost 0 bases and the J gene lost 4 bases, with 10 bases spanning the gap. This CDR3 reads CASSLDGSAGNTIYF. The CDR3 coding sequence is TGTGCCAGCAGCTTAGACGGGTCGGCGGGAAACACCATATATTTT.

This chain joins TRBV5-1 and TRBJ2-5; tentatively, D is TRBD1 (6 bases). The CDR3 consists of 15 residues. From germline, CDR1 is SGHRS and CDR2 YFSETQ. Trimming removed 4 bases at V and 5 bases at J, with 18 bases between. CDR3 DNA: TGCGCCAGCAGCGGTAGCTCCGGGACACTTGAGACCCAGTACTTC. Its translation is CASSGSSGTLETQYF. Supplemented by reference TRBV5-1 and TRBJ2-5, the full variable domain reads KAGVTQTPRYLIKTRGQQVTLSCSPISGHRSVSWYQQTPGQGLQFLFEYFSETQRNKGNFPGRFSGRQFSNSRSEMNVSTLELGDSALYLCASSGSSGTLETQYFGPGTRLLVL.

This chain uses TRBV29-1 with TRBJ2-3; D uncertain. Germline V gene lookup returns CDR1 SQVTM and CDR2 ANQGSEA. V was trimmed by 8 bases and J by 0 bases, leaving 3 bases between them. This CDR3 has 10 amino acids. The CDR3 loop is CSFSTDTQYF. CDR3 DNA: TGCAGCTTTAGCACAGATACGCAGTATTTT.

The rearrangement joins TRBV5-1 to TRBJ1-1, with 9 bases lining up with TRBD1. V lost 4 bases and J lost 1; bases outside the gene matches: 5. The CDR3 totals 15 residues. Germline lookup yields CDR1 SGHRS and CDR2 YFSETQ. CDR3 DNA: TGCGCCAGCAGCCCACAGGGGGCCACGAACACTGAAGCTTTCTTT. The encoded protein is CASSPQGATNTEAFF.

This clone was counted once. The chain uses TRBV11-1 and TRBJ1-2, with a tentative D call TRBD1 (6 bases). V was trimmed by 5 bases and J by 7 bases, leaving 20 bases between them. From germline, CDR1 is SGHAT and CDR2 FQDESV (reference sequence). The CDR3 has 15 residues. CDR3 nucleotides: TGTGCCAGCAGCCGAACAGGGACTCACATCGGTGGCTACACCTTC. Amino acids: CASSRTGTHIGGYTF.

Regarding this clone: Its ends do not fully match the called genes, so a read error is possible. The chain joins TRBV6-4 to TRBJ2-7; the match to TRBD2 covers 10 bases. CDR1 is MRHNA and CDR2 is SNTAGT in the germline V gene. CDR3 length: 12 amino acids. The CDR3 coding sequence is TGTGCCAGCCTGAAAAAGGAGCGGGAGGGAGGCTTC. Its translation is CASLKKEREGGF.

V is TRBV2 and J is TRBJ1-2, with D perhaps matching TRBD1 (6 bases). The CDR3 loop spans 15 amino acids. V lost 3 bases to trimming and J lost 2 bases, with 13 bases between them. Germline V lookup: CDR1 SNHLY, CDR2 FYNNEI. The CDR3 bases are TGTGCCAGCAGTGATTCCGTACAGGGCAACTATGGCTACACCTTC. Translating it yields CASSDSVQGNYGYTF.